These T cell receptor beta chains were read from a single sample in a study of T cells in localized non-small cell lung cancer. TCRdb's table, derived via immunoSEQ multiplex PCR, lists solely in-frame clones and lacks some. The sample shows around 41,000 clones, approximately 90% of them seen only once. Sequenced here: peripheral blood, sampled before any cancer treatment. The origin of the receptors is a woman between 18 and 50 years old with stage III lung adenocarcinoma. The CDR3 runs from the conserved cysteine through the conserved F or W. A D gene is named only where the DNA matches it firmly. Clone size is shown for a subset of rows, as once, few, many or a class of expanded clone.

J: TRBJ2-4
D: TRBD1
size: NA
V: TRBV5-1
DNA: TGCGCCAGCAGCTCAGCCGGGACAGGGGTGTCCCGGAACATTCAGTACTTC
CDR3: CASSSAGTGVSRNIQYF

J: TRBJ2-7
D: NA
size: NA
V: TRBV5-1
DNA: TGCGCCAGCAGCTTACAGGGAAAAGCCTACGAGCAGTACTTC
CDR3: CASSLQGKAYEQYF

J: TRBJ2-7
D: NA
size: NA
V: TRBV5-6
DNA: TGTGCCAGCAGCGCCAGTGGACCTGACGAGCAGTACTTC
CDR3: CASSASGPDEQYF

J: TRBJ2-4
D: NA
size: NA
V: TRBV6-6
DNA: TGTGCCAGCAGTCCCGGGACGGGCTTAAACATTCAGTACTTC
CDR3: CASSPGTGLNIQYF

J: TRBJ1-2
D: TRBD1
size: NA
V: TRBV5-1
DNA: TGCGCCAGCAGCGCCGGACAGGGGACGAATGGCTACACCTTC
CDR3: CASSAGQGTNGYTF

J: TRBJ1-5
D: TRBD1
size: NA
V: TRBV6-6
DNA: TGTGCCACCACCGGACAGGTCGGTAATCAGCCCCAGCATTTT
CDR3: CATTGQVGNQPQHF

J: TRBJ1-2
D: NA
size: NA
V: TRBV4-1
DNA: TGCGCCAGCAGCCAAGATCATGGGGGGAACTATGGCTACACCTTC
CDR3: CASSQDHGGNYGYTF

J: TRBJ2-5
D: TRBD2
size: NA
V: TRBV9
DNA: TGTGCCAGCAGCGGAAGCGGGGGGAACCAAGAGACCCAGTACTTC
CDR3: CASSGSGGNQETQYF

J: TRBJ1-2
D: NA
size: NA
V: TRBV25-1
DNA: TGTGCCAGCAGTGAAGCAGGGTATCATGGCTACACCTTC
CDR3: CASSEAGYHGYTF

J: TRBJ2-1
D: NA
size: NA
V: TRBV7-3
DNA: TGTGCCAGCAGCTTAGGCCTAGCGACCTACAATGAGCAGTTCTTC
CDR3: CASSLGLATYNEQFF

J: TRBJ2-2
D: NA
size: NA
V: TRBV6-5
DNA: TGTGCCAGCAGCCCATCACAGGGATCCCCCGGGGAGCTGTTTTTT
CDR3: CASSPSQGSPGELFF

J: TRBJ2-1
D: NA
size: NA
V: TRBV29-1
DNA: TGCAGCGGATCAAAGTCGGCCGGGAATGAGCAGTTCTTC
CDR3: CSGSKSAGNEQFF

J: TRBJ1-6
D: NA
size: once
V: TRBV11-1
DNA: TGTGCCAGCTCCGGGACGGCTAATCGGGGTAATTCACCCCTCCACTTT
CDR3: CASSGTANRGNSPLHF

J: TRBJ1-6
D: NA
size: NA
V: TRBV21-1
DNA: TGTGCCAGCAGCAAAGGTGACGGATATTCACCCCTCCACTTT
CDR3: CASSKGDGYSPLHF

J: TRBJ2-7
D: NA
size: NA
V: TRBV18
DNA: TGTGCCAGCTCCCCCCGGGACGCCGCCTACGAGCAGTACTTC
CDR3: CASSPRDAAYEQYF

J: TRBJ2-5
D: NA
size: NA
V: TRBV5-1
DNA: TGCGCCAGCAGCTTAGAGAGGCAAGAGACCCAGTACTTC
CDR3: CASSLERQETQYF

J: TRBJ2-1
D: NA
size: NA
V: TRBV7-9
DNA: TGTGCCAGCAGCTTTCCGGGGGAAACTGAGCAGTTCTTC
CDR3: CASSFPGETEQFF

J: TRBJ1-2
D: NA
size: NA
V: TRBV9
DNA: TGTGCCAGCAGCTTGGGAATATCAGAGGGCTACACCTTC
CDR3: CASSLGISEGYTF

J: TRBJ2-7
D: TRBD1
size: NA
V: TRBV7-9
DNA: TGTGCCAGCAGCTTCGGACAGGCCACCTACGAGCAGTACTTC
CDR3: CASSFGQATYEQYF

J: TRBJ2-3
D: NA
size: few
V: TRBV9
DNA: TGTGCCAGCAGCTCTCATAGCGACACAGATACGCAGTATTTT
CDR3: CASSSHSDTDTQYF

J: TRBJ1-5
D: TRBD1
size: NA
V: TRBV19
DNA: TGTGCCAGTAGAGGGACAGGGGGCTTAAATCAGCCCCAGCATTTT
CDR3: CASRGTGGLNQPQHF

J: TRBJ2-7
D: NA
size: NA
V: TRBV5-1
DNA: TGCGCCAGCAGCCCGGTAAATTTAGCGGCGGACCTATTAAGGCAGTACTTC
CDR3: CASSPVNLAADLLRQYF

J: TRBJ2-3
D: NA
size: NA
V: TRBV15
DNA: TGTGCCACCAGCAGAGATGAGGCGGACCCAGATACGCAGTATTTT
CDR3: CATSRDEADPDTQYF

J: TRBJ1-4
D: NA
size: NA
V: TRBV30
DNA: TGTGCCTGGAGCTACCTGACGACCGGCGCAACTAATGAAAAACTGTTTTTT
CDR3: CAWSYLTTGATNEKLFF

J: TRBJ2-7
D: NA
size: NA
V: TRBV7-6
DNA: TGTGCCAGCAGCTTGGACACCCGGGTAAGCGACGAGCAGTACTTC
CDR3: CASSLDTRVSDEQYF

J: TRBJ2-7
D: TRBD1
size: NA
V: TRBV18
DNA: TGTGCCAGCTCACCAACGGGGACAGTCTACGAGCAGTACTTC
CDR3: CASSPTGTVYEQYF

J: TRBJ2-3
D: TRBD2
size: NA
V: TRBV27
DNA: TGTGCCAGCAGCTCGGGACTAGCGAACACAGATACGCAGTATTTT
CDR3: CASSSGLANTDTQYF

J: TRBJ1-2
D: NA
size: NA
V: TRBV14
DNA: TGTGCCAGCAGCCAGGCGGCTTATGGCTACACCTTC
CDR3: CASSQAAYGYTF

J: TRBJ1-2
D: NA
size: few
V: TRBV5-6
DNA: TGTGCCAGCAGCTTGAAATCGGGCCTCAATTATGGCTACACCTTC
CDR3: CASSLKSGLNYGYTF

J: TRBJ1-6
D: TRBD1
size: NA
V: TRBV6-6
DNA: TGTGCCTCGGGGACAGGGGGCTCACCCCTCCACTTT
CDR3: CASGTGGSPLHF

J: TRBJ2-1
D: TRBD1
size: once
V: TRBV5-5
DNA: TGTGCCAGCAGGGTCGGGACAGGGTATGAGCAGTTCTTC
CDR3: CASRVGTGYEQFF

J: TRBJ1-1
D: TRBD1
size: NA
V: TRBV7-2
DNA: TGTGCCAGCAGCTTAGCAAGGACAGGCCGAATGAACACTGAAGCTTTCTTT
CDR3: CASSLARTGRMNTEAFF

J: TRBJ1-6
D: NA
size: once
V: TRBV10-2
DNA: TGCGCCAGCAGTGAAAGGGAAGGAGGGAATTCACCCCTCCACTTT
CDR3: CASSEREGGNSPLHF

J: TRBJ1-6
D: NA
size: NA
V: TRBV18
DNA: TGTGCCAGCTCACCAGCAGGGCGAGTAAATTCACCCCTCCACTTT
CDR3: CASSPAGRVNSPLHF

J: TRBJ2-3
D: NA
size: NA
V: TRBV5-1
DNA: TGCGCCAGCAGCTTGAGAGTTACAGGGTCCTCGGTGGGAGATACGCAGTATTTT
CDR3: CASSLRVTGSSVGDTQYF

J: TRBJ2-2
D: TRBD1
size: NA
V: TRBV9
DNA: TGTGCCAGCAGCCTGCAGGGGGCTACGGGCACCGGGGAGCTGTTTTTT
CDR3: CASSLQGATGTGELFF